The 21 T cell receptor beta chains given below trace back to one sample, sequenced in a study of T cells after yellow fever vaccination. MiXCR, run by TCRdb on the 5' RACE reads, gives a single entry per CDR3 protein. This sample has about 69,000 distinct CDR3 sequences, with around 6.2% found just once. The sample consisted of CD4+ T cells sorted from PBMCs, taken roughly 14 days after the first yellow fever vaccination. The receptors were sampled from a man younger than 35 who received the YFV17D yellow fever vaccine.

This clonotype was counted ten times or more. The chain has TRBV9 and TRBJ2-2; D not certain. This CDR3 region has 14 residues. Germline CDR1 SGDLS, CDR2 YYNGEE. V lost 4 bases and J 6 bases, leaving 13 bases between the germline ends. The CDR3, as DNA: TGTGCCAGCAGCACCAACCCACGCCCCGGGGAGCTGTTTTTT. This gives the protein CASSTNPRPGELFF. The entire variable domain, with the rest obtained from reference TRBV9 and TRBJ2-2, is as follows: DSGVTQTPKHLITATGQRVTLRCSPRSGDLSVYWYQQSLDQGLQFLIQYYNGEERAKGNILERFSAQQFPDLHSELNLSSLELGDSALYFCASSTNPRPGELFFGEGSRLTVL.

Ten or more counts support this clonotype. The rearrangement joins TRBV10-3 to TRBJ1-1; the D is unclear. Trimming stripped 6 bases from V and 7 bases from J, with 12 bases between. This CDR3 is 12 amino acids long. Per the germline V gene, CDR1 is ENHRY and CDR2 is SYGVKD. CDR3 nucleotides: TGTGCCATCAGCCCCAGAGAAGGTGAAGCTTTCTTT. Translating it yields CAISPREGEAFF.

The table lists this clonotype with many counts. This chain joins TRBV6-5 and TRBJ1-2; TRBD1 is a possible D gene (5 bases). The CDR3 totals 14 residues. The V gene's germline CDR1 is MNHEY and CDR2 SVGAGI. V lost 0 bases and J 1 base, leaving 6 bases between the germline ends. The CDR3 protein is CASSYSRGNYGYTF. For the CDR3, the DNA is TGTGCCAGCAGTTACTCGAGGGGTAACTATGGCTACACCTTC.

This clonotype was counted ten times or more. The chain uses TRBV6-5 and TRBJ2-6; 7 positions agree with TRBD2. The V gene end was trimmed by 0 bases and the J gene end by 2 bases; junction bases not matched to a gene: 1. Germline lookup yields CDR1 MNHEY and CDR2 SVGAGI. The CDR3 runs to 16 residues. The CDR3 coding sequence is TGTGCCAGCAGTTACTCGGCGGGGGCTGGGGCCAACGTCCTGACTTTC. Translating it yields CASSYSAGAGANVLTF.

This clonotype came up many times. This sequence joins TRBV6-2 or TRBV6-3 and TRBJ2-2; TRBD2 matches at 12 bases. After removal of 2 bases from V and 2 bases from J, the junction contained 9 bases not matched to a gene. The length of the CDR3 is 19 residues. Germline CDR1 and CDR2: MNHEY and SVGEGT. The CDR3 protein is CASSYRRLAGDRNTGELFF. The DNA for the CDR3 is TGTGCCAGCAGTTACCGCAGACTAGCGGGGGACCGAAACACCGGGGAGCTGTTTTTT.

The chain couples TRBV19 to TRBJ2-7, with 9 positions matching TRBD2. Germline-derived CDR1 and CDR2 are LNHDA and SQIVND (reference sequence). The CDR3 extends over 15 amino acids. This CDR3 is CGTSPYAGGLSEQYF. The CDR3 DNA sequence: TGTGGCACCTCCCCATATGCGGGGGGGCTTAGCGAGCAGTACTTC.

This clonotype has at least ten counts. V is TRBV7-2 and J is TRBJ2-4; 7 bases line up with TRBD1. The CDR3 spans 13 residues. J was trimmed by 8 bases and V by 4 bases; bases with no gene match: 5. Germline V CDR1 and CDR2: SGHTA, FQGNSA. In DNA, the CDR3 is TGTGCCAGCAGCTCGACAGGGTATGACATTCAGTACTTC. Its translation: CASSSTGYDIQYF.

This clonotype has at least ten counts. The chain recombines TRBV24-1 with TRBJ1-5, with D unresolved. Trimming pared 3 bases from V and 4 bases from J, leaving 21 bases between. Per germline, CDR1 KGHDR and CDR2 SFDVKD. The CDR3 runs to 18 residues. The CDR3 nucleotides read TGTGCCACCAGTGATGGATCGGGTGGCTCTGACCTTAATCAGCCCCAGCATTTT. Translated, it gives CATSDGSGGSDLNQPQHF.

This clonotype was counted many times. CDR3 nucleotides: TGTGCCAGCAGCTTAGTGGCAGGGGACTATGGCTACACCTTC. This codes for CASSLVAGDYGYTF. This chain links TRBV7-2 with TRBJ1-2, with a tentative D call TRBD1 (6 bases). The V gene lost 1 base and the J gene lost 3 bases, with 9 bases spanning the gap. Germline-derived CDR1 and CDR2 are SGHTA and FQGNSA. This CDR3 region has 14 residues. Combining the CDR3 with reference TRBV7-2 and TRBJ1-2 gives the whole variable domain GAGVSQSPSNKVTEKGKDVELRCDPISGHTALYWYRQSLGQGLEFLIYFQGNSAPDKSGLPSDRFSAERTGGSVSTLTIQRTQQEDSAVYLCASSLVAGDYGYTFGSGTRLTVV.

This clonotype was seen ten or more times. This rearrangement joins TRBV20-1 to TRBJ1-1, with D possibly being TRBD1 (6 bases). The CDR3 covers 15 residues. Germline CDR1 DFQATT, CDR2 SNEGSKA (reference sequence). V was pared by 6 bases and J by 0 bases, with 17 bases between. The CDR3 DNA is TGCAGTGCCTACCGCCAGGGGATTATGAACACTGAAGCTTTCTTT. It encodes CSAYRQGIMNTEAFF.

At least ten counts were recorded for this clonotype. This sequence joins TRBV7-2 and TRBJ2-1, with D maybe TRBD2 (5 bases). V gave up 1 base and J gave up 13 bases, with 11 bases separating them. Per the germline V gene, CDR1 is SGHTA and CDR2 is FQGNSA. The CDR3 covers 12 residues. CDR3 protein: CASSLEYGIQFF. CDR3 DNA sequence: TGTGCCAGCAGCTTAGAGTACGGGATTCAGTTCTTC.

At least ten counts were recorded for this clonotype. The V gene is TRBV5-5, the J gene TRBJ2-7; 9 bases line up with TRBD1. CDR3 size: 13 residues. CDR1 and CDR2 (germline): SGHKS, YYEKEE (reference sequence). Germline trimming cut 2 bases from V and 6 bases from J; bases unmatched to any gene: 3. The CDR3 loop is CASSFLGQGEQYV. As DNA, the CDR3 is TGTGCCAGCAGCTTTCTGGGACAGGGCGAGCAGTACGTC.

This clonotype was picked up many times. The chain carries TRBV12-3 or TRBV12-4 and TRBJ2-3, with TRBD2 identical over 12 bases. This CDR3 is built from 15 residues. J lost 4 bases, V lost 6 bases, and 5 bases had no gene match. The CDR3 region has the DNA TGTGCCAGCAGCAGGACTAGCGGGGTTGCAGATACGCAGTATTTT. Translating it yields CASSRTSGVADTQYF.

This clonotype was observed at least ten times. The chain has TRBV5-1 and TRBJ2-1; no clear D. Germline V gene lookup returns CDR1 SGHRS and CDR2 YFSETQ. The CDR3 loop spans 13 amino acids. The V end was cut by 2 bases, the J end by 6 bases, with 9 bases between. CDR3 DNA: TGCGCCAGCAGCTTCCCGAACGGCAATGAGCAGTTCTTC. The encoded protein is CASSFPNGNEQFF.

This clonotype appeared many times. In DNA, the CDR3 is TGTGCCAGCAGCTTCCCTGGGGCGCTTTCCACTGAAGCTTTCTTT. It specifies CASSFPGALSTEAFF. This chain links TRBV5-4 with TRBJ1-1, with D possibly being TRBD1 (5 bases). This CDR3 spans 15 amino acids. CDR1 SGHNT and CDR2 YYREEE come from the germline V gene (reference sequence). The ends were cut back, 2 bases at V and 4 bases at J, with 15 bases in the middle.

This clonotype was counted at least ten times. The V and J genes are TRBV28 and TRBJ1-2, with 7 bases aligning to TRBD1. The CDR3 contains 15 residues. Germline CDR1 MDHEN, CDR2 SYDVKM. The J segment lost 0 bases and the V segment lost 3 bases, leaving 4 bases of the junction unmatched. CDR3 DNA sequence: TGTGCCAGCAGTTTCAGGGGGAGGCCTAACTATGGCTACACCTTC. Encoded protein: CASSFRGRPNYGYTF.

Worth noting for this clonotype: This could be a read error, since a much larger clone is one nucleotide away. The V gene is TRBV7-2, the J gene TRBJ2-3; D is possibly TRBD1 (6 bases). Per the germline V gene, CDR1 is SGHTA and CDR2 is FQGNSA. The CDR3 is 13 amino acids. Written as DNA, the CDR3 is TGTGCCAGCTGCTTCACAGGGTATGGTACGCAGTATTTT. Its translation is CASCFTGYGTQYF.

In regard to this clonotype: A much larger clone lies one base from this, so it may be a read error. V gene TRBV6-1 combines with J gene TRBJ1-1; D might be TRBD1 (5 bases). The CDR3 sequence is 15 residues long. Germline V gives CDR1 MNHNS, CDR2 SASEGT. Between the trimmed V and J ends, which lost 11 bases and 0 bases, there was a span of 19 bases. The CDR3 sequence is CAGDLLVGVNTEAFF. CDR3 nucleotides: TGTGCCGGAGACCTGTTGGTAGGGGTGAACACTGAAGCTTTCTTT.

This clonotype was seen ten or more times. The genes are TRBV7-2 and TRBJ2-5, with TRBD2 as a possible D gene (5 bases). V was pared by 7 bases and J by 3 bases, with 12 bases between. This CDR3 has 13 residues. Germline loops: CDR1 SGHTA, CDR2 FQGNSA. The CDR3 reads CASIMEDKETQYF. CDR3 nucleotides: TGTGCCAGCATTATGGAGGATAAAGAGACCCAGTACTTC.

As concerns this clonotype: This clone may be a read error of a much larger clone one base away. The CDR3: CASSQKLNWELFF. CDR3 bases: TGTGCCAGCAGCCAAAAACTAAACTGGGAGCTGTTTTTT. The V gene is TRBV4-2, the J gene TRBJ2-2; D ambiguous. V was clipped by 2 bases and J by 9 bases, with 10 bases between them. The germline V gene encodes CDR1 LGHNA and CDR2 YNFKEQ. This CDR3 has 13 residues.

This clonotype was seen repeatedly, ten times or more. This rearrangement joins TRBV12-3 or TRBV12-4 to TRBJ2-5; D is undetermined. There are 15 residues in the CDR3. V lost 7 bases, J lost 0 bases, and 15 bases lay in between. CDR3 coding DNA: TGTGCCAGCACCGTGGGCGGCTCATACCAAGAGACCCAGTACTTC. As protein: CASTVGGSYQETQYF.